This is a list of T cell receptor beta chains from one sample in a study of T cell repertoires in cytomegalovirus infection. MiXCR, applied by TCRdb to the reads, yields one record per CDR3 protein. Of approximately 730,000 distinct CDR3 sequences listed, about 27% are singletons. Their antigen targets remain unknown. The starting material was cultured CD8+ T cells from PBMCs, obtained from culture after CMV antigen stimulation. All receptors derive from a human donor in good health (CMV status not recorded). Some clones in this sample may be carry-over from other donors' samples. The CDR3 runs from the conserved cysteine through the conserved F or W. Each record gives: D gene, J gene, V gene, clone size, CDR3 DNA, CDR3 protein. D genes are given only for firm matches. Clone size appears in some rows only: once, few, many, or a class for an expanded clone.

>-|TRBJ2-4|TRBV27|few
TGTGCCAGCAGTTTAATAGGGGGTAGGAAAAACATTCAGTACTTC
CASSLIGGRKNIQYF
>-|TRBJ2-1|TRBV5-4|-
TGTGCCAGCAGCTCGTGGGGGGCAAGCCCCCGGGGTTTGGATGAGCAGTTCTTC
CASSSWGASPRGLDEQFF
>-|TRBJ1-1|TRBV7-6|many
TGTGCCAGCAGCACGTTGGGGGGTAGCGCTTTCTTT
CASSTLGGSAFF
>TRBD1|TRBJ2-2|TRBV15|-
TGTGCCACCAGCAGAGATAAGGGGGCCATGGTCGCCGGGGAGCTGTTTTTT
CATSRDKGAMVAGELFF
>TRBD2|TRBJ2-1|TRBV7-9|few
TGTGCCAGCAGCCCTCAAGCGGGGGGCTCCTACAATGAGCAGTTCTTC
CASSPQAGGSYNEQFF
>TRBD2|TRBJ2-4|TRBV7-8|many
TGTGCCAGCAGCTTAGCGTTGGGGGGGGAGAACATTCAGTACTTC
CASSLALGGENIQYF
>-|TRBJ1-5|TRBV7-2|many
TGTGCCAGCAGCTTAGGTCCTTATAGCAATCAGCCCCAGCATTTT
CASSLGPYSNQPQHF
>-|TRBJ1-6|TRBV11-2|many
TGTGCCAGCAGCGCTTCAGGGCCGTTCTCTTATAATTCACCCCTCCACTTT
CASSASGPFSYNSPLHF
>-|TRBJ2-2|TRBV19|-
TGTGCCACCGGTCGGGGTACCGGGGAGCTGTTTTTT
CATGRGTGELFF
>-|TRBJ1-2|TRBV12-3/TRBV12-4|many
TGTGCCAGCAGTTCCGACCGGGAGGGAGGGCATGGCTACACCTTC
CASSSDREGGHGYTF
>TRBD1|TRBJ2-7|TRBV3-1|few
TGTGCCAGCAGCCACCGGACAGGGTCGAGGCGCAATGGCTACGAGCAGTACTTC
CASSHRTGSRRNGYEQYF
>TRBD1|TRBJ2-5|TRBV29-1|few
TGCAGCGTTGATGAAGGGGGCGATGAGACCCAGTACTTC
CSVDEGGDETQYF
>-|TRBJ2-2|TRBV14|-
TGTGCCAGCAGCCAAGTAAAAGGGAGCACCGGGGAGCTGTTTTTT
CASSQVKGSTGELFF
>TRBD2|TRBJ2-2|TRBV7-9|many
TGTGCCAGCAGCGAAACCCCTAGCGGGGGTTATTTCACCGGGGAGCTGTTTTTT
CASSETPSGGYFTGELFF
>-|TRBJ1-2|TRBV6-5|few
TGTGCCAGCAGTTACATGGGGGGGCTCAACTATGGCTACACCTTC
CASSYMGGLNYGYTF
>-|TRBJ1-5|TRBV12-3/TRBV12-4|many
TGTGCCAGCAGTTTTGGGGGACAAGAATATAGCAATCAGCCCCAGCATTTT
CASSFGGQEYSNQPQHF
>-|TRBJ2-5|TRBV7-6|many
TGTGCCAGCAGCTTAGAAGGGGCTGAGACCCAGTACTTC
CASSLEGAETQYF
>-|TRBJ2-3|TRBV11-2|many
TGTGCCAGCAGCTTAGATCCCGACACAGGGCATGGGGAGCCAGATACGCAGTATTTT
CASSLDPDTGHGEPDTQYF
>-|TRBJ2-5|TRBV11-2|-
TGTGCCAGCAGCCCCGGAACGACGGGAAGCGAGACCCAGTACTTC
CASSPGTTGSETQYF
>-|TRBJ1-1|TRBV25-1|few
TGTGCCGTCTCAGGGAAAGGGAACACTGAAGCTTTCTTT
CAVSGKGNTEAFF
>-|TRBJ1-2|TRBV13|-
TGTGCCAGCAGCTTAGGGGCGTCCTCGGAAGGCTACACCTTC
CASSLGASSEGYTF
>-|TRBJ1-2|TRBV11-2|few
TGTGCCAGCAGCGCCGCCGGGACACCTTATGGCTACACCTTC
CASSAAGTPYGYTF
>-|TRBJ1-5|TRBV27|few
TGTGCCAGCAGTCCGGGGAGTCAGTACCCATATAGCAATCAGCCCCAGCATTTT
CASSPGSQYPYSNQPQHF
>TRBD2|TRBJ2-3|TRBV7-3|-
TGTGCCAGCAGCTTAACTGGCGGGGGGGCCTTGGGTCCAGATACGCAGTATTTT
CASSLTGGGALGPDTQYF
>-|TRBJ1-1|TRBV19|-
TGTGCCAGTAGTATCTGGAGTTTAGGTATAAACACTGAAGCTTTCTTT
CASSIWSLGINTEAFF
>TRBD1|TRBJ1-2|TRBV6-1|few
TGTGCCAGCGGGAATCCCGGGACAGATGGCTACACCTTC
CASGNPGTDGYTF
>-|TRBJ1-5|TRBV4-1|few
TGCGCCAGCAGCCCCGACACTAGTAGCAATCAGCCCCAGCATTTT
CASSPDTSSNQPQHF
>-|TRBJ2-5|TRBV12-3/TRBV12-4|-
TGTGCCAGCAGTACAGGTCCCTTTTCCGGGAAGACCCAGTACTTC
CASSTGPFSGKTQYF
>-|TRBJ1-6|TRBV27|few
TGTGCCAGCAGGGAGACCTTACTAACTAATTCACCCCTCCACTTT
CASRETLLTNSPLHF